Below are 17 T cell receptor beta chains sequenced from a single sample in a study of T cells after yellow fever vaccination (dated by TCRdb to about 2019). The library was made by 5' RACE. Instrument used: Illumina HiSeq 2500. The public reads were reprocessed in TCRdb via fastp at Q25 and MiXCR, keeping in-frame beta chains. For every CDR3 protein sequence, its rows merge into one entry that carries the most common genes and DNA. The sample includes almost 600,000 distinct CDR3 sequences, with approximately 12% observed a single time. About 14% of the sample is held by the ten biggest clonotypes. The treatment or condition label, read with the paper, signifies: live attenuated yellow fever vaccine strain. Sequenced here: PBMCs, sampled on the day of the yellow fever booster vaccination. The receptors originated from a man aged 25-45 years who received the YFV17D yellow fever vaccine.

This clonotype was counted only a few times. This rearrangement joins TRBV7-2 to TRBJ2-1, with 8 bases identical to TRBD2. The CDR3 is 16 amino acids. V lost 4 bases to trimming and J lost 1 base; unmatched junction nucleotides: 6. CDR1 SGHTA and CDR2 FQGNSA come from the germline V gene. The CDR3 DNA reads TGTGCCAGCAGCTGGGCCGGGGGGGGATCCTACAATGAGCAGTTCTTC. Its protein is CASSWAGGGSYNEQFF.

A word on this clonotype: One end of the junction does not line up with germline, which may come from a read error. The gene calls are TRBV5-8 and TRBJ2-2; D gene unclear. The CDR3 runs 14 residues. Germline CDR1 is SGHTS and CDR2 is YDEGEE. This CDR3 is CASSPPRNAGELFF. CDR3 DNA sequence: TGTGCCAGCAGCCCGCCCCGGAACGCCGGGGAGCTGTTTTTT.

The CDR3 DNA reads as TGCAGCGCCGGGGGGTCAGGGGGCATTCAGTACTTC. This gives the protein CSAGGSGGIQYF. The chain joins TRBV29-1 to TRBJ2-4; either TRBD1 or TRBD2 may fit D (7 bases each). CDR1 is SQVTM, CDR2 ANQGSEA, per germline. Trimming cost V 7 bases and J 9 bases, with 16 bases left between them. The CDR3 spans 12 residues.

The chain uses TRBV7-6 and TRBJ1-6; tentative D call: TRBD1 (5 bases). Trimming pared 1 base from V and 7 bases from J, leaving 8 bases between. The V gene's germline CDR1 is SGHVS and CDR2 FNYEAQ. The CDR3 extends over 14 amino acids. The CDR3 DNA reads as TGTGCCAGCAGCTTAGGGGGCATCAATTCACCCCTCCACTTT. Residues: CASSLGGINSPLHF.

This CDR3 reads CASSLGLLADNTGELFF. CDR3 nucleotides: TGCGCCAGCAGCTTGGGCTTACTAGCGGACAACACCGGGGAGCTGTTTTTT. The rearrangement uses TRBV5-1 and TRBJ2-2; TRBD2 agrees at 8 bases. In germline, CDR1 is SGHRS, CDR2 YFSETQ. The CDR3 is 17 amino acids. Trimming removed 0 bases from V and 2 bases from J; junction bases left unmatched: 6. Full variable domain (outside the CDR3, taken from reference TRBV5-1 and TRBJ2-2): KAGVTQTPRYLIKTRGQQVTLSCSPISGHRSVSWYQQTPGQGLQFLFEYFSETQRNKGNFPGRFSGRQFSNSRSEMNVSTLELGDSALYLCASSLGLLADNTGELFFGEGSRLTVL.

This clonotype was picked up many times. The chain uses TRBV20-1 and TRBJ2-7; 7 nucleotides line up with TRBD1. Germline CDR1 reads DFQATT; CDR2 reads SNEGSKA (reference sequence). Trimming cost V 3 bases and J 2 bases; bases outside gene matches: 10. The CDR3 covers 15 residues. Here the CDR3 DNA reads TGCAGTGCTAGGGATCGGGACAGACTAACCTACGAGCAGTACTTC. Translated: CSARDRDRLTYEQYF.

This clonotype was counted at least ten times. The chain uses TRBV3-1 and TRBJ2-3, with no clear D. Germline CDR1 LGHDT, CDR2 YNNKEL (reference sequence). There are 11 residues in the CDR3. Trimming stripped 7 bases from V and 5 bases from J, with 7 bases between. This CDR3 reads CASTSVDTQYF. The CDR3 DNA sequence: TGTGCCAGCACATCGGTAGATACGCAGTATTTT.

This clonotype was detected ten times or more. This rearrangement joins TRBV11-2 to TRBJ2-5; D possibly matches TRBD1 or TRBD2 (5 bases each). The V gene's germline CDR1 is SGHAT and CDR2 FQNNGV. Trimming shortened V by 6 bases and J by 9 bases, and 26 bases separated the two germline ends. This CDR3 region has 16 residues. The CDR3 region is CASSRSTGTAQNAQYF. In DNA form, the CDR3 reads TGTGCCAGCAGTCGATCCACCGGGACGGCCCAAAACGCCCAGTACTTC.

The genes are TRBV5-4 and TRBJ1-1; the D gene is possibly TRBD1 (5 bases). The V end was cut by 1 base, the J end by 0 bases, with 16 bases between. The germline CDR1 and CDR2 sequences are SGHNT and YYREEE (reference sequence). The CDR3 totals 17 residues. For the CDR3, the DNA is TGTGCCAGCAGCTTGTGGAGGGGTCGGGGAATGAACACTGAAGCTTTCTTT. It specifies CASSLWRGRGMNTEAFF.

This clonotype has a count of ten or more. J is TRBJ2-5 and V is TRBV9; D is undetermined. CDR1 is SGDLS, CDR2 YYNGEE, per germline. CDR3 length: 13 residues. Trimming pared 2 bases from V and 5 bases from J, leaving 10 bases between. CDR3 bases: TGTGCCAGCAGCGTGCAGGCAGGCGAGACCCAGTACTTC. It yields the protein CASSVQAGETQYF. The entire variable domain, with the rest obtained from reference TRBV9 and TRBJ2-5, is as follows: DSGVTQTPKHLITATGQRVTLRCSPRSGDLSVYWYQQSLDQGLQFLIQYYNGEERAKGNILERFSAQQFPDLHSELNLSSLELGDSALYFCASSVQAGETQYFGPGTRLLVL.

Comments on this clonotype: One end of the junction fails to match germline, which may point to a read error. The CDR3 spells CASNQGTSCNEQFF. The CDR3 nucleotides are TGTGCCAGCAATCAGGGGACATCCTGCAATGAGCAGTTCTTC. The rearrangement links TRBV28 to TRBJ2-1; a weak D match, TRBD1 (6 bases). The CDR3 length is 14 residues. CDR1 is MDHEN, CDR2 SYDVKM, per germline.

In this sample, this clonotype turned up a few times. The J gene is TRBJ2-1, the V gene TRBV12-3 or TRBV12-4; D perhaps matches TRBD2 (6 bases). Trimming stripped 8 bases from V and 7 bases from J, with 9 bases between. The CDR3 totals 11 residues. Written as DNA, the CDR3 is TGTGCCAGCGGTAGCGGAAATGAGCAGTTCTTC. It translates to CASGSGNEQFF.

This clonotype was observed a few times. The rearrangement uses TRBV5-8 and TRBJ1-2; D gene unclear. Germline assignment: CDR1 SGHTS and CDR2 YDEGEE. This CDR3 contains 11 residues. Trimming left V 5 bases short and J 6 bases short, with 8 bases between. The CDR3 DNA reads TGTGCCAGCAGTCTCGCCAATGGCTACACCTTC. It is translated as CASSLANGYTF.

Only a few counts were recorded for this clonotype. This rearrangement joins TRBV12-3 or TRBV12-4 to TRBJ2-5; 8 positions match TRBD1. The CDR3 spans 14 residues. The V segment lost 6 bases and the J segment 4 bases; nucleotides outside the gene matches: 7. Here the CDR3 DNA reads TGTGCCAGCAGACTCGCAGGGGGCCGAGAGACCCAGTACTTC. Its translation: CASRLAGGRETQYF.

The J gene is TRBJ2-1, the V gene TRBV5-1; 9 bases are a match to TRBD2. CDR3 length: 15 residues. The junction had 3 bases not matched to a gene; V was cut back by 2 bases and J by 3 bases. Germline V lookup: CDR1 SGHRS, CDR2 YFSETQ. In DNA, the CDR3 is TGCGCCAGCAGCTTCGGGCGGGGGGGCTACAATGAGCAGTTCTTC. This translates into CASSFGRGGYNEQFF.

This clonotype was seen a few times. The chain is built from TRBV20-1 and TRBJ2-7, with D tentatively TRBD2 (5 bases). The CDR3 runs 12 residues. The germline CDR1 and CDR2 sequences are DFQATT and SNEGSKA (reference sequence). Deletions cut 6 bases from V and 0 bases from J, with 9 bases between. CDR3 nucleotide sequence: TGCAGTGCGGGGAGCGGCTCCTACGAGCAGTACTTC. Protein: CSAGSGSYEQYF.

This clonotype was seen ten or more times. The chain is built from TRBV20-1 and TRBJ2-7; D not certain. The germline V and J ends were trimmed by 4 bases and 1 base, with 8 bases remaining between them. This CDR3 has 12 amino acids. In germline, CDR1 is DFQATT, CDR2 SNEGSKA (reference sequence). The CDR3 loop reads CSAKRSSYEQYF. The CDR3 region has the DNA TGCAGTGCTAAACGGTCTTCCTACGAGCAGTACTTC.